The 7 T cell receptor beta chains in this list originate from one sample, sequenced in a study of T cells in Graves' hyperthyroidism and ophthalmopathy. The investigators amplified TCR beta CDR3 regions from RNA transcripts. TCR CDR3 underwent first-round RT-PCR with the HTBI primer set. TCRdb re-called the multiplex PCR reads with MiXCR, one entry per CDR3 protein. The data contain roughly 280,000 distinct CDR3 sequences, over 15% of them seen just once; the ten biggest clones take up just over 55%. The specimen sequenced was blood. These receptors were obtained from a woman in her sixties with Graves' ophthalmopathy.

At least ten counts were recorded for this clonotype. The chain has TRBV6-2 or TRBV6-3 and TRBJ2-1; TRBD2 aligns across 12 bases. Germline V CDR1 and CDR2: MNHEY, SVGEGT. V lost 6 bases, J lost 8 bases, and 5 bases stayed unmatched. The CDR3 is 14 amino acids. The CDR3 region is CASSQTSGSDEQFF. The CDR3 DNA reads TGTGCCAGCAGCCAGACTAGCGGGAGTGATGAGCAGTTCTTC.

This clonotype was seen ten or more times. This rearrangement joins TRBV12-3 or TRBV12-4 to TRBJ1-4; D is uncertain. Trimming pared 6 bases from V and 8 bases from J, leaving 22 bases between. The CDR3 totals 16 residues. CDR3 protein: CASRDFGPTAREKLFF. The CDR3 nucleotides read TGTGCCAGCAGGGATTTCGGACCCACGGCTCGAGAAAAACTGTTTTTT.

This clonotype was detected only a few times. This chain connects TRBV27 to TRBJ2-1; 7 bases fit TRBD2. J gave up 6 bases and V 5 bases, and 13 bases lay outside the gene matches. Germline V gene lookup returns CDR1 MNHEY and CDR2 SMNVEV (reference sequence). CDR3 size: 16 residues. CDR3 sequence: CASSPHPSGGANEQFF. The CDR3 nucleotides are TGTGCCAGCAGTCCCCACCCATCGGGAGGAGCCAATGAGCAGTTCTTC.

A remark on this clonotype: A single base separates this from a much larger clone, so it may be a read error. In this CDR3 the conserved last residue, phenylalanine or tryptophan, is missing, so a read error is likely. The V call is TRBV27, the J call TRBJ2-1; 7 bases fit TRBD2. Losses at the gene ends were 7 bases for V and 4 bases for J; bases not matched to a gene: 13. The CDR3 runs 16 residues. The germline V gene has CDR1 MNHEY and CDR2 SMNVEV (reference sequence). CDR3 DNA: TGTGCCAGCACCTCTCGTTTCGGGGAGGGGTACAATGAGCAGTTCTCC. This translates into CASTSRFGEGYNEQFS.

This clonotype was recorded at least ten times. The V gene is TRBV28, the J gene TRBJ2-7, with D possibly being TRBD2 (6 bases). Trimming stripped 6 bases from V and 0 bases from J, with 15 bases between. CDR1 MDHEN and CDR2 SYDVKM come from the germline V gene. The CDR3 is 15 residues long. DNA of the CDR3: TGTGCCAGCAGCCTAGCGCCAACCCACTCCTACGAGCAGTACTTC. Protein: CASSLAPTHSYEQYF.

This clonotype has a handful of counts. The chain is built from TRBV7-3 and TRBJ2-5; 10 nucleotides match TRBD1. This CDR3 is 15 amino acids long. Germline loops: CDR1 SGHTA, CDR2 FQGTGA. Trimming took 5 bases from V and 2 from J; bases not matched to a gene: 5. The CDR3 DNA reads as TGTGCCAGCAGCCGGGACAGGGGAGGACAAGAGACCCAGTACTTC. This translates into CASSRDRGGQETQYF.

There are a few counts of this clonotype. The gene calls are TRBV5-8 and TRBJ1-1; 8 nucleotides match TRBD1. Germline-derived CDR1 and CDR2 are SGHTS and YDEGEE. Trimming at V came to 4 bases and at J to 1 base, leaving 9 bases not matched to a gene. The CDR3 has 16 residues. CDR3 amino acids: CASSPGTGVQNTEAFF. The CDR3, as DNA: TGTGCCAGCAGCCCTGGGACAGGCGTTCAGAACACTGAAGCTTTCTTT.